This TCR beta chain came from a study of early T cells in non-severe SARS-CoV-2 infection. Study as a whole: Alpha and beta chains were unpaired, from unsorted whole-blood bulk RNA.

Findings and caveats of the study: Anti-spike CD8 responses were favored in VDJdb matching, and private and CD4 specificities were missed.

This clonotype was detected ten times or more. Antigen unknown. Attachment of unique molecular identifiers was made to individual cDNA molecules. TCRdb passed the 5' RACE reads through MiXCR, listing each CDR3 protein once. There are about 46,000 distinct CDR3 sequences in the sample; more than 4.5% occur only once, and approximately 5.4% lies in the top ten. The CDR3 extends over 15 amino acids. V was clipped by 11 bases and J by 0 bases, with 17 bases between them. Germline loops: CDR1 SGHAT, CDR2 FQNNGV. The TCR was taken from an adult who was a healthcare worker with PCR-confirmed SARS-CoV-2 infection or an uninfected control (not recorded which). The source material was whole blood, sampled at baseline. The chain has TRBV11-2 and TRBJ2-1; maybe TRBD2 (6 bases). The CDR3, as DNA: TGTGCCGTTCGTGGCGGGGCGTTCTCCTACAATGAGCAGTTCTTC. Protein product: CAVRGGAFSYNEQFF.